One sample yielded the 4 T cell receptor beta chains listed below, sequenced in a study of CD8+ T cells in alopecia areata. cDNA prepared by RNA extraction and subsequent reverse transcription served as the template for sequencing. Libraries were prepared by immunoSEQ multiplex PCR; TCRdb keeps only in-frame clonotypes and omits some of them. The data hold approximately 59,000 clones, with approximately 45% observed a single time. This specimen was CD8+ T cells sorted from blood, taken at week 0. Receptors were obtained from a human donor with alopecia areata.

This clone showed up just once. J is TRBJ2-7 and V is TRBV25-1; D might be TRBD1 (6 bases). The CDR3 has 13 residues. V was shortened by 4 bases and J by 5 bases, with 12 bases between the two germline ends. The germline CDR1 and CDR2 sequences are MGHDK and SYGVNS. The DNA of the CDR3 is TGTGCCAGCAGTGCCCAGGGGATCAACGAGCAGTACTTC. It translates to CASSAQGINEQYF.

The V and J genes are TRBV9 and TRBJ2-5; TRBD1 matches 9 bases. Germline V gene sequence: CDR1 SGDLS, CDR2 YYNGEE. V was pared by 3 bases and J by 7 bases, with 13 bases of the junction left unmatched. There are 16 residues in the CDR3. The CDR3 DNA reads TGTGCCAGCAGCGGGGACAGGGACTTCCCCGGAGTGACCCAGTACTTC. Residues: CASSGDRDFPGVTQYF. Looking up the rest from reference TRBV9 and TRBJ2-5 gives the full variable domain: DSGVTQTPKHLITATGQRVTLRCSPRSGDLSVYWYQQSLDQGLQFLIQYYNGEERAKGNILERFSAQQFPDLHSELNLSSLELGDSALYFCASSGDRDFPGVTQYFGPGTRLLVL.

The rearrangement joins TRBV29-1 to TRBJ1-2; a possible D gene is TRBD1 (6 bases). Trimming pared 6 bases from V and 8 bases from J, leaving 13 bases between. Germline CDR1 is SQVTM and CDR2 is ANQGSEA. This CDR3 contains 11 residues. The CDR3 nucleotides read TGCAGCGTCCGAACAGGGTTAGGCTACACCTTC. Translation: CSVRTGLGYTF. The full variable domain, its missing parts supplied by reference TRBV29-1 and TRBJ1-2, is SAVISQKPSRDICQRGTSLTIQCQVDSQVTMMFWYRQQPGQSLTLIATANQGSEATYESGFVIDKFPISRPNLTFSTLTVSNMSPEDSSIYLCSVRTGLGYTFGSGTRLTVV.

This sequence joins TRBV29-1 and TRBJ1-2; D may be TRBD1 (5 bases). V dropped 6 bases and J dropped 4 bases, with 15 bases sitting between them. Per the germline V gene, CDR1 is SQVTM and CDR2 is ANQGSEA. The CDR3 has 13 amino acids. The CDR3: CSVSGQTFYGYTF. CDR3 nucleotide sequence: TGCAGCGTCAGTGGACAAACATTCTATGGCTACACCTTC.